These 21 T cell receptor beta chains came from one sample sequenced in a study of graft-versus-host responses after intestinal transplantation. Data came from immunoSEQ multiplex PCR; TCRdb stores just in-frame clones and leaves some out. This sample has 100,000 or so clones, with more than 85% found just once. No antigen has been identified for these receptors. The source material was unstimulated CD8+ T cells sorted from spleen or lymph node cells, sampled before intestinal transplant. The receptors were gathered from a human donor who received an intestinal transplant.

The sample holds one count of this clone. CDR3 nucleotides: TGTGCCAGCAGCGATCCTAGCGAACATGAGCAGTTCTTC. Its translation: CASSDPSEHEQFF. This chain links TRBV7-9 with TRBJ2-1, with D possibly matching TRBD2 (6 bases). The CDR3 contains 13 residues. Between the trimmed V and J ends, which lost 5 bases and 8 bases, there was a span of 13 bases. Germline V lookup: CDR1 SEHNR, CDR2 FQNEAQ (reference sequence). Supplemented by reference TRBV7-9 and TRBJ2-1, the full variable domain reads DTGVSQNPRHKITKRGQNVTFRCDPISEHNRLYWYRQTLGQGPEFLTYFQNEAQLEKSRLLSDRFSAERPKGSFSTLEIQRTEQGDSAMYLCASSDPSEHEQFFGPGTRLTVL.

The chain recombines TRBV27 with TRBJ2-5, with 8 nucleotides matching TRBD1. CDR1 is MNHEY, CDR2 SMNVEV, per germline (reference sequence). V lost 2 bases, J lost 2 bases, and 4 bases stayed unmatched. The CDR3 is made up of 15 amino acids. Written as DNA, the CDR3 is TGTGCCAGCAGTTTAGGACAGGGCCTACAAGAGACCCAGTACTTC. It yields the protein CASSLGQGLQETQYF.

The chain uses TRBV5-5 and TRBJ2-7; 10 positions match TRBD1. This CDR3 spans 14 amino acids. Germline CDR1 is SGHKS and CDR2 is YYEKEE (reference sequence). Trimming cost V 3 bases and J 4 bases; bases outside gene matches: 4. The CDR3 bases are TGTGCCAGCAGCTCGGGACAGGGGTGGTACGAGCAGTACTTC. This sequence encodes CASSSGQGWYEQYF. The complete variable domain, with remaining parts taken from reference TRBV5-5 and TRBJ2-7, reads DAGVTQSPTHLIKTRGQQVTLRCSPISGHKSVSWYQQVLGQGPQFIFQYYEKEERGRGNFPDRFSARQFPNYSSELNVNALLLGDSALYLCASSSGQGWYEQYFGPGTRLTVT.

V gene TRBV27 combines with J gene TRBJ1-1; D remains ambiguous. Per germline, CDR1 MNHEY and CDR2 SMNVEV (reference sequence). The CDR3 length is 14 residues. V dropped 4 bases and J dropped 0 bases, with 9 bases sitting between them. This CDR3 is CASSSGSLNTEAFF. The CDR3, as DNA: TGTGCCAGCAGTTCCGGGAGCCTGAACACTGAAGCTTTCTTT.

The rearrangement links TRBV6-5 to TRBJ1-1; D is uncertain. Trimming cost V 5 bases and J 0 bases, with 7 bases left between them. This CDR3 is 13 amino acids long. CDR1 is MNHEY, CDR2 SVGAGI, per germline. The chain's CDR3 is CASSKGVNTEAFF. The CDR3 coding sequence is TGTGCCAGCAGTAAGGGAGTGAACACTGAAGCTTTCTTT.

The rearrangement links TRBV27 to TRBJ2-1, with TRBD2 matching 7 bases. V shed 4 bases and J 9 bases; nucleotides not matched to a gene: 9. The CDR3 length is 14 residues. The germline V gene has CDR1 MNHEY and CDR2 SMNVEV (reference sequence). Here the CDR3 reads CASSSGLGIGEQFF. In nucleotides, the CDR3 is TGTGCCAGCAGTTCTGGACTAGGGATCGGTGAGCAGTTCTTC.

In this sample, this clone turned up a few times. This chain links TRBV19 with TRBJ1-5; D unclear. Germline CDR1 is LNHDA and CDR2 is SQIVND (reference sequence). V shed 1 base and J shed 6 bases, with 13 bases lying between them. The CDR3 totals 15 residues. The CDR3 is CASSIGLGGGQPQHF. CDR3 sequence (DNA): TGTGCCAGTAGTATAGGCCTCGGAGGTGGTCAGCCCCAGCATTTT.

This clone appeared once. This rearrangement joins TRBV6-5 to TRBJ1-6; D is unclear. The germline V gene has CDR1 MNHEY and CDR2 SVGAGI. Trimming cost V 7 bases and J 4 bases, with 11 bases left between them. The length of the CDR3 is 14 residues. The CDR3 nucleotides are TGTGCCAGCACCATCCGGGGATATAATTCACCCCTCCACTTT. Translating gives CASTIRGYNSPLHF.

The chain combines TRBV9 with TRBJ1-4; no clear D gene. Germline lookup yields CDR1 SGDLS and CDR2 YYNGEE. Trimming took off 4 bases at V and 0 bases at J, with 10 bases between the two ends. The CDR3 spans 15 residues. The CDR3 is CASSSDGATNEKLFF. CDR3 coding DNA: TGTGCCAGCAGCTCAGACGGGGCAACTAATGAAAAACTGTTTTTT.

The V gene is TRBV5-4, the J gene TRBJ2-7; D possibly corresponds to TRBD1 (6 bases). The CDR3 runs 13 residues. Per germline, CDR1 SGHNT and CDR2 YYREEE (reference sequence). The germline V and J ends were trimmed by 3 bases and 2 bases, with 9 bases remaining between them. CDR3 coding DNA: TGTGCCAGCAGCTGGGGACAAACCTACGAGCAGTACTTC. Translated: CASSWGQTYEQYF.

This chain uses TRBV11-2 with TRBJ2-5, with D maybe TRBD2 (6 bases). Germline V gives CDR1 SGHAT, CDR2 FQNNGV. The CDR3 length is 15 residues. Trimming cost V 1 base and J 0 bases, with 9 bases left between them. In DNA, the CDR3 is TGTGCCAGCAGCTTAGGCCTAGCGTACCAAGAGACCCAGTACTTC. This encodes CASSLGLAYQETQYF.

In its sample, this clone was seen once. The rearrangement joins TRBV14 to TRBJ2-3; 8 bases are a match to TRBD2. The V and J ends lost 2 bases and 4 bases, in that order; junction bases with no gene match: 5. Germline V gene data show CDR1 as SGHDN and CDR2 as FVKESK. This CDR3 spans 15 amino acids. For the CDR3, the DNA is TGTGCCAGCAGCCAAACCGGGGGGGGGTCAGATACGCAGTATTTT. Protein product: CASSQTGGGSDTQYF.

J is TRBJ1-2 and V is TRBV5-5; D not certain. Germline V CDR1 and CDR2: SGHKS, YYEKEE (reference sequence). V lost 2 bases and J lost 6, with 8 bases in between. CDR3 length equals 12 residues. For the CDR3, the DNA is TGTGCCAGCAGCTTCGAGGGAAATGGCTACACCTTC. As protein: CASSFEGNGYTF.

DNA of the CDR3: TGTGCCATACGGGGGGGGACAGATACGCAGTATTTT. Its protein product is CAIRGGTDTQYF. The genes are TRBV10-3 and TRBJ2-3; 8 bases line up with TRBD2. The V and J ends lost 9 bases and 3 bases, in that order; junction bases with no gene match: 2. Germline loops: CDR1 ENHRY, CDR2 SYGVKD. The CDR3 runs to 12 residues.

About this clone itself: The same CDR3 is also encoded by other DNA sequences in this sample. The chain joins TRBV7-9 to TRBJ1-1, with D unresolved. The CDR3 loop spans 12 amino acids. V lost 1 base and J lost 6, with 6 bases in between. Looked up from germline, CDR1 is SEHNR and CDR2 is FQNEAQ (reference sequence). CDR3 coding DNA: TGTGCCAGCAGCTTAGGAGGCGCTGAAGCTTTCTTT. Translation: CASSLGGAEAFF.

The chain links TRBV30 to TRBJ1-1; unclear D gene. Looked up from germline, CDR1 is GTSNPN and CDR2 is SVGIG (reference sequence). CDR3 length: 13 amino acids. Trimming took off 3 bases at V and 7 bases at J, with 15 bases between the two ends. CDR3 in amino acids: CAWSAILGIEAFF. CDR3 coding DNA: TGTGCCTGGAGCGCAATACTCGGGATTGAAGCTTTCTTT.

The chain employs TRBV27 and TRBJ2-7, with D unclear. Trimming stripped 5 bases from V and 5 bases from J, with 13 bases between. This CDR3 has 13 residues. CDR1 MNHEY and CDR2 SMNVEV come from the germline V gene (reference sequence). In nucleotides, the CDR3 is TGTGCCAGCAGTAATTCGAGGTTCGACGAGCAGTACTTC. Translated: CASSNSRFDEQYF.

The rearrangement uses TRBV11-2 and TRBJ2-1; 9 bases match TRBD2. Germline V gives CDR1 SGHAT, CDR2 FQNNGV. This CDR3 is 18 amino acids long. Germline trimming cut 3 bases from V and 0 bases from J; bases unmatched to any gene: 9. CDR3 loop: CASSFKRGASSSYNEQFF. For the CDR3, the DNA is TGTGCCAGCAGCTTCAAGCGGGGGGCCTCAAGCTCCTACAATGAGCAGTTCTTC.

DNA of the CDR3: TGTGCCTGGAGTCCAGGGGCCAACGAGCAGTACTTC. It yields the protein CAWSPGANEQYF. This sequence joins TRBV30 and TRBJ2-7; D perhaps matches TRBD1 (6 bases). Germline lookup yields CDR1 GTSNPN and CDR2 SVGIG (reference sequence). The CDR3 loop spans 12 amino acids. Trimming removed 2 bases from V and 5 bases from J, with 10 bases in between.

This sequence joins TRBV7-8 and TRBJ1-4, with no clear D. Per the germline V gene, CDR1 is SGHVS and CDR2 is FQNEAQ. Trimming took 8 bases from V and 7 from J, leaving 20 bases between them. The CDR3 consists of 15 residues. The CDR3: CASGRTGIGGEKLFF. CDR3 DNA sequence: TGTGCCAGCGGTCGAACCGGGATAGGAGGTGAAAAACTGTTTTTT. The full variable domain, completed using reference TRBV7-8 and TRBJ1-4, is GAGVSQSPRYKVAKRGQDVALRCDPISGHVSLFWYQQALGQGPEFLTYFQNEAQLDKSGLPSDRFFAERPEGSVSTLKIQRTQQEDSAVYLCASGRTGIGGEKLFFGSGTQLSVL.

This chain's CDR3 is CASSLRGGREEQYF. The CDR3, as DNA: TGTGCCAGCAGCTTGAGGGGGGGCCGGGAAGAGCAGTACTTC. The rearrangement joins TRBV5-6 to TRBJ2-7, with D possibly being TRBD2 (7 bases). Germline V CDR1 and CDR2: SGHDT, YYEEEE. V was clipped by 1 base and J by 7 bases, with 15 bases between them. CDR3 length equals 14 residues.